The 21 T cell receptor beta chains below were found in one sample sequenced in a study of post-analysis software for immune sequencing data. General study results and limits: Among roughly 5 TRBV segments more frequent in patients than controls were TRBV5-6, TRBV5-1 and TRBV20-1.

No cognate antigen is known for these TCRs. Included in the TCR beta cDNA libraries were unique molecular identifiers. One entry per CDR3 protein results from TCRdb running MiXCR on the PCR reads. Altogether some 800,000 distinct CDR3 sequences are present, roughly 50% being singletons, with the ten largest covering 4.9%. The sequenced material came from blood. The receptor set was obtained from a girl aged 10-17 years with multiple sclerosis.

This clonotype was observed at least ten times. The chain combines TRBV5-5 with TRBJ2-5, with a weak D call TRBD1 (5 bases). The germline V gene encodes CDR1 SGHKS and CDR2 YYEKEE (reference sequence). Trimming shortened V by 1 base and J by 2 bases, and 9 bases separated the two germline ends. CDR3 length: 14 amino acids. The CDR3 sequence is CASSLTGQQETQYF. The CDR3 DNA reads TGTGCCAGCAGCTTGACAGGACAACAAGAGACCCAGTACTTC.

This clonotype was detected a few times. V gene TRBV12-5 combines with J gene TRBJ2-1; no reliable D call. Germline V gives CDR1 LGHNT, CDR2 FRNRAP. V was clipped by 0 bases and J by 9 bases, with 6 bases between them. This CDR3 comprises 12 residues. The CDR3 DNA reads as TGTGCTAGTGGTTTGGTGACACTTGAGCAGTTCTTC. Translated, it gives CASGLVTLEQFF.

CDR3 amino acids: CASSPTTSGYGPDTQYF. DNA for the CDR3: TGCGCCAGCAGCCCGACAACCTCGGGTTACGGACCGGATACGCAGTATTTT. V and J are TRBV4-3 and TRBJ2-3; D unclear. Trimming cost V 4 bases and J 6 bases, with 23 bases left between them. CDR3 size: 17 residues. Germline-derived CDR1 and CDR2 are LGHNA and YSLEER.

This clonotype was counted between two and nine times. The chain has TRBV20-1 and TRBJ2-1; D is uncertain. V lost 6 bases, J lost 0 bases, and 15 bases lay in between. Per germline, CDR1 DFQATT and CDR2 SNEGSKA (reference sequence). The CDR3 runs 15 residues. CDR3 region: CSAVYPAGSYNEQFF. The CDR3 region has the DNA TGCAGTGCGGTTTATCCGGCAGGCTCCTACAATGAGCAGTTCTTC.

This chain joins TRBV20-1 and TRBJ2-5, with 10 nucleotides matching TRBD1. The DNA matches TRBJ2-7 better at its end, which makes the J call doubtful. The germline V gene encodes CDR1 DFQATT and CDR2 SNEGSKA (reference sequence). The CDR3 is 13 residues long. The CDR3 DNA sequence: TGCAGTGCTTGGAGGGACAGGGGCCACGAGCAGTACTTC. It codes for CSAWRDRGHEQYF.

The CDR3 DNA reads TGTGCCAGCAGTTTAGGGGGACTCGGGGGCAATGAGCAGTTCTTC. The encoded protein is CASSLGGLGGNEQFF. The J gene is TRBJ2-1, the V gene TRBV12-3 or TRBV12-4; D might be TRBD2 (6 bases). This CDR3 has 15 amino acids. The V end lost 1 base, the J end lost 6 bases, and 13 bases lay between the germline ends.

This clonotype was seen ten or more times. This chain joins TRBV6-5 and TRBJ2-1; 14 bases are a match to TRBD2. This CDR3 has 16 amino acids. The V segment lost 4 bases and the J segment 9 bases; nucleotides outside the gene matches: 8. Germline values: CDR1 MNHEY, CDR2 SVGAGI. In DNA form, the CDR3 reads TGTGCCAGCAGTTCCCGGACTAGCGGGAGGCTAGTTGAGCAGTTCTTC. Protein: CASSSRTSGRLVEQFF.

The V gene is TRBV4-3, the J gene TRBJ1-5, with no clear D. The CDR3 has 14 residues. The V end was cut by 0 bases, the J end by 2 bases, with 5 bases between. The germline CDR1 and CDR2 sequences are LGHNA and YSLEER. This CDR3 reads CASSQDYRNQPQHF. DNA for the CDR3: TGCGCCAGCAGCCAAGATTATCGCAATCAGCCCCAGCATTTT.

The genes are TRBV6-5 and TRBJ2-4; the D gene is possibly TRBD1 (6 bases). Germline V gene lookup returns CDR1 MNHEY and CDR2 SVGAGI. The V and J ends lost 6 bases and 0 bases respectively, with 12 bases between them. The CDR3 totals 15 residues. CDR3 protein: CASSQGQLAKNIQYF. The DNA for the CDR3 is TGTGCCAGCAGCCAGGGACAACTAGCCAAAAACATTCAGTACTTC.

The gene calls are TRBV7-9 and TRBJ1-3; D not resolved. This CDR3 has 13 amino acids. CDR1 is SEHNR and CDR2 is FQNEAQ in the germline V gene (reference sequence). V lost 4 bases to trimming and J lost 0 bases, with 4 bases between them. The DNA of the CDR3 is TGTGCCAGCAGCTCCGCCTCTGGAAACACCATATATTTT. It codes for CASSSASGNTIYF.

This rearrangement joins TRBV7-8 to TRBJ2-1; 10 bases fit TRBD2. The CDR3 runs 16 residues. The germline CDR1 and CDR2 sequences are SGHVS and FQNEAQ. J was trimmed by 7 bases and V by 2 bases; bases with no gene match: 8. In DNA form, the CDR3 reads TGTGCCAGCAGCTTACCTAGCGGGAGAGGGTGGAATGAGCAGTTCTTC. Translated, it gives CASSLPSGRGWNEQFF. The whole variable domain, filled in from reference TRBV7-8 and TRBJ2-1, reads GAGVSQSPRYKVAKRGQDVALRCDPISGHVSLFWYQQALGQGPEFLTYFQNEAQLDKSGLPSDRFFAERPEGSVSTLKIQRTQQEDSAVYLCASSLPSGRGWNEQFFGPGTRLTVL.

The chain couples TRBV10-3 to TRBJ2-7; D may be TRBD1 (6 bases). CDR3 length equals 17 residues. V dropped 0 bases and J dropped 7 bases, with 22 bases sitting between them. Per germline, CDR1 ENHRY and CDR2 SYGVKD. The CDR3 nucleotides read TGTGCCATCAGTGAGTCGGACGGGACACCCATTTACAATGAGCAGTACTTC. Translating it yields CAISESDGTPIYNEQYF.

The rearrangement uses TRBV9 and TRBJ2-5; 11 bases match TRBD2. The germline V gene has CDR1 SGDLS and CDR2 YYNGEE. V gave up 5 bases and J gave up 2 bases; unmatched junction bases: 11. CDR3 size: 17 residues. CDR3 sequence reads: CASSRGLAGSTQETQYF. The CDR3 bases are TGTGCCAGCAGTCGCGGACTAGCGGGTTCCACGCAAGAGACCCAGTACTTC.

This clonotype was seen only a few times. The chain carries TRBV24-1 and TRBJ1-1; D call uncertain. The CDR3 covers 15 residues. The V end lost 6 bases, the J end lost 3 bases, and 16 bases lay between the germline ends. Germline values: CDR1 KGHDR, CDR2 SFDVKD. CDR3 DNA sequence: TGTGCCACCAGTCTACGGTCAACCCCTGACACTGAAGCTTTCTTT. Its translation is CATSLRSTPDTEAFF.

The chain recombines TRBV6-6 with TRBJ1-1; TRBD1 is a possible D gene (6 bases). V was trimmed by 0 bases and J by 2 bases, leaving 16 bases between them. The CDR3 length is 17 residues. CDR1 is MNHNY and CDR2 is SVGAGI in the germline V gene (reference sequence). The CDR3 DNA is TGTGCCAGCAGTTACTCTACAGGGCCGGAGAGAAACACTGAAGCTTTCTTT. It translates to CASSYSTGPERNTEAFF.

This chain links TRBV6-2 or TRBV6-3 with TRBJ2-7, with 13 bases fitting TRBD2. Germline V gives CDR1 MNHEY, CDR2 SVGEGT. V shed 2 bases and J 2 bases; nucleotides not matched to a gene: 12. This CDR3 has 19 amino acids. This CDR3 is CASSYHPGTSGIPPYEQYF. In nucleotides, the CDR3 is TGTGCCAGCAGTTACCATCCCGGGACTAGCGGGATTCCTCCCTACGAGCAGTACTTC.

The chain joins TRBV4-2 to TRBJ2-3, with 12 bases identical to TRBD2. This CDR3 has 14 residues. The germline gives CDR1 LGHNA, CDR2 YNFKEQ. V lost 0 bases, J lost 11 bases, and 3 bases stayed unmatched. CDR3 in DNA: TGTGCCAGCAGCCAAGAGCTAGCGGGGGGGCGGCAGTATTTT. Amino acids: CASSQELAGGRQYF.

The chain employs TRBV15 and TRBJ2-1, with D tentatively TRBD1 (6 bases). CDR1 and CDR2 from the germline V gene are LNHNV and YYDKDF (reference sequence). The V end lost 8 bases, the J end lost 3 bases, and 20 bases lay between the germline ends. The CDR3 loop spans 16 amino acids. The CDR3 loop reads CATEGTGPPGYNEQFF. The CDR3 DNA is TGTGCCACCGAGGGTACAGGGCCCCCCGGCTACAATGAGCAGTTCTTC. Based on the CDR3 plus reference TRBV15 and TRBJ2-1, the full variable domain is DAMVIQNPRYQVTQFGKPVTLSCSQTLNHNVMYWYQQKSSQAPKLLFHYYDKDFNNEADTPDNFQSRRPNTSFCFLDIRSPGLGDTAMYLCATEGTGPPGYNEQFFGPGTRLTVL.

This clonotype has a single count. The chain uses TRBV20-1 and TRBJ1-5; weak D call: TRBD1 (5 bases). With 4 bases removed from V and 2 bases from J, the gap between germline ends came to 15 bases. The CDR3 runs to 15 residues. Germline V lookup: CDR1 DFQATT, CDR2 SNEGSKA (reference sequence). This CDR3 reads CSAKDVRGGNQPQHF. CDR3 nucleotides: TGCAGTGCTAAAGATGTCCGGGGGGGCAATCAGCCCCAGCATTTT.

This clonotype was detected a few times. The CDR3 region is CASSAQTSGRAEQYF. The CDR3, as DNA: TGTGCCAGCAGCGCCCAGACTAGCGGGAGGGCCGAGCAGTACTTC. The genes are TRBV11-3 and TRBJ2-5; 14 bases map to TRBD2. The J call may be incorrect, as the DNA end agrees better with TRBJ2-7. The CDR3 runs to 15 residues. The germline CDR1 and CDR2 sequences are SGHNT and YENEEA.

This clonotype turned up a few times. The CDR3 coding sequence is TGTGCCAGCAGCTGGACTGCGTCTGGGGCCAACGTCCTGACTTTC. Amino acids: CASSWTASGANVLTF. This chain connects TRBV7-3 to TRBJ2-6, with D possibly being TRBD2 (5 bases). Trimming took 4 bases from V and 1 from J, leaving 8 bases between them. From germline, CDR1 is SGHTA and CDR2 FQGTGA. This CDR3 is built from 15 residues.